This TCR beta chain appears in the sequencing data of a study of blood T cell repertoires in COVID-19. Turning to the study itself: T cells, B-cell-depleted T cells, or PBMCs provided the cDNA or gDNA that served as material.

In the study's own analysis: The authors estimated nucleated cell counts from reference gene primer amplification. Repertoires were generated with immunoSEQ multiplex PCR, while TCRdb's copy carries only in-frame clones and drops some. The V and J calls and clone size are taken from that table; D and trimming were inferred from the DNA. Of 75,000 to 100,000 clones in the sample, around 80% were seen once. CDR1 and CDR2 (germline): MNHEY, SMNVEV (reference sequence). V lost 3 bases and J lost 0, with 9 bases in between. This CDR3 comprises 15 residues. The sequenced sample was peripheral blood. The rearrangement joins TRBV27 to TRBJ1-3; maybe TRBD1 (5 bases). The clonotype was recovered from a man aged 45-65 years with active or convalescent COVID-19. CDR3 sequence (DNA): TGTGCCAGCAGTTTGGGGGGGACCTCTGGAAACACCATATATTTT. Its protein product is CASSLGGTSGNTIYF.